The 25 T cell receptor beta chains reported below all come from one sample, sequenced in a study of blood T cell repertoires in COVID-19. Assay used: immunoSEQ multiplex PCR; TCRdb lists only in-frame clones, some missing. The sample shows 200,000 to 250,000 clones, around 84% of them seen only once. Sequenced input: peripheral blood. These TCRs come from a man older than 75 with acute or convalescent COVID-19.

The chain joins TRBV6-2 or TRBV6-3 to TRBJ2-7; TRBD2 aligns across 10 bases. This CDR3 contains 17 residues. CDR1 and CDR2 from the germline V gene are MNHEY and SVGEGT. The trim removed 5 bases at V and 3 bases at J, leaving 13 bases unmatched. The CDR3 loop reads CASSGGPGLAFFYEQYF. CDR3 sequence (DNA): TGTGCCAGCAGTGGGGGACCGGGACTAGCGTTTTTCTACGAGCAGTACTTC.

The chain employs TRBV9 and TRBJ2-7, with D maybe TRBD1 (6 bases). Germline CDR1 SGDLS, CDR2 YYNGEE. Trimming shortened V by 0 bases and J by 1 base, and 11 bases separated the two germline ends. The CDR3 has 15 residues. DNA for the CDR3: TGTGCCAGCAGCGTAGGACAGGACCCTTCCTACGAGCAGTACTTC. This sequence encodes CASSVGQDPSYEQYF.

V is TRBV5-1 and J is TRBJ2-3; 8 nucleotides align to TRBD2. CDR3 size: 17 residues. Looked up from germline, CDR1 is SGHRS and CDR2 is YFSETQ. After removal of 0 bases from V and 2 bases from J, the junction contained 8 bases not matched to a gene. The CDR3 region has the DNA TGCGCCAGCAGCTTGGGAGCTCTAGCGGGTTTCACAGATACGCAGTATTTT. It is translated as CASSLGALAGFTDTQYF. Full variable domain (rest looked up from reference TRBV5-1 and TRBJ2-3): KAGVTQTPRYLIKTRGQQVTLSCSPISGHRSVSWYQQTPGQGLQFLFEYFSETQRNKGNFPGRFSGRQFSNSRSEMNVSTLELGDSALYLCASSLGALAGFTDTQYFGPGTRLTVL.

The chain links TRBV10-2 to TRBJ2-3; D might be TRBD1 (5 bases). CDR3 size: 15 residues. CDR1 and CDR2 from the germline V gene are WSHSY and SAAADI. Trimming stripped 2 bases from V and 3 bases from J, with 12 bases between. The CDR3 is CASSEIGAATDTQYF. The CDR3 region has the DNA TGCGCCAGCAGTGAGATAGGGGCCGCGACAGATACGCAGTATTTT.

The rearrangement links TRBV7-9 to TRBJ2-7; 7 bases agree with TRBD2. After removal of 5 bases from V and 5 bases from J, the junction contained 12 bases not matched to a gene. The CDR3 contains 15 residues. Germline CDR1 and CDR2: SEHNR and FQNEAQ (reference sequence). For the CDR3, the DNA is TGTGCCAGCAGCCCTACCTTGGGAGGGTCCCACGAGCAGTACGTC. It translates to CASSPTLGGSHEQYV.

The chain employs TRBV7-9 and TRBJ2-5; 9 bases are a match to TRBD1. This CDR3 has 14 residues. CDR1 and CDR2 (germline): SEHNR, FQNEAQ (reference sequence). Trimming took 5 bases from V and 5 from J; bases not matched to a gene: 6. This chain's CDR3 is CASSNTGGVETQYF. CDR3 bases: TGTGCCAGCAGCAATACAGGGGGCGTGGAGACCCAGTACTTC.

V is TRBV6-5 and J is TRBJ1-2; D is undetermined. Trimming took off 4 bases at V and 0 bases at J, with 9 bases between the two ends. The V gene's germline CDR1 is MNHEY and CDR2 SVGAGI. This CDR3 spans 14 amino acids. In nucleotides, the CDR3 is TGTGCCAGCAGTTCCGACGGAGCTAACTATGGCTACACCTTC. Residues: CASSSDGANYGYTF.

This sequence joins TRBV27 and TRBJ2-5, with D perhaps TRBD1 (6 bases). Germline values: CDR1 MNHEY, CDR2 SMNVEV (reference sequence). Trimming shortened V by 4 bases and J by 4 bases, and 22 bases separated the two germline ends. The CDR3 has 17 amino acids. The DNA for the CDR3 is TGTGCCAGCAGTTCCGCCACCTCCACAGGGTTGGGAGAGACCCAGTACTTC. Its protein is CASSSATSTGLGETQYF.

The chain uses TRBV28 and TRBJ1-1; 8 bases map to TRBD1. CDR1 and CDR2 (germline): MDHEN, SYDVKM. The trim removed 2 bases at V and 1 base at J, leaving 0 bases unmatched. The CDR3 length is 14 residues. This CDR3 reads CASSLGQGNTEAFF. CDR3 sequence (DNA): TGTGCCAGCAGTTTAGGACAGGGGAACACTGAAGCTTTCTTT. Based on the CDR3 plus reference TRBV28 and TRBJ1-1, the full variable domain is DVKVTQSSRYLVKRTGEKVFLECVQDMDHENMFWYRQDPGLGLRLIYFSYDVKMKEKGDIPEGYSVSREKKERFSLILESASTNQTSMYLCASSLGQGNTEAFFGQGTRLTVV.

Remarks on this clone: The DNA is omitted, as the CDR3 cannot be located on it reliably, and the CDR3 follows TCRdb's listing. The gene calls are TRBV28 and TRBJ2-1; the table's D call TRBD2 went unverified against the DNA. Germline CDR1 MDHEN, CDR2 SYDVKM. The CDR3 extends over 12 residues, inclusive of both ends. CDR3 amino acids: CASSTSTSEQFF.

This chain connects TRBV9 to TRBJ2-6; D unresolved. CDR1 and CDR2 (germline): SGDLS, YYNGEE. Trimming removed 0 bases from V and 2 bases from J, with 9 bases in between. This CDR3 has 16 amino acids. This CDR3 reads CASSVEARAGANVLTF. CDR3 in DNA: TGTGCCAGCAGCGTAGAGGCACGGGCTGGGGCCAACGTCCTGACTTTC.

This clone has just a few counts. J is TRBJ2-7 and V is TRBV9; D may be TRBD2 (6 bases). CDR3 size: 14 residues. Germline lookup yields CDR1 SGDLS and CDR2 YYNGEE. V shed 4 bases and J shed 6 bases, with 17 bases lying between them. The CDR3 bases are TGTGCCAGCAGCCTACGAGCGATGGGGGGCGAGCAGTACTTC. Protein: CASSLRAMGGEQYF.

The chain combines TRBV28 with TRBJ1-5; D is possibly TRBD1 (6 bases). Germline loops: CDR1 MDHEN, CDR2 SYDVKM. The germline V and J ends were trimmed by 5 bases and 0 bases, with 11 bases remaining between them. CDR3 length equals 15 residues. The CDR3 DNA sequence: TGTGCCAGCAGTCCCCTGGGACATAGCAATCAGCCCCAGCATTTT. It is translated as CASSPLGHSNQPQHF.

The rearrangement joins TRBV5-4 to TRBJ2-1; D gene uncertain. The CDR3 is 12 residues long. V lost 0 bases, J lost 7 bases, and 5 bases lay in between. The germline V gene encodes CDR1 SGHNT and CDR2 YYREEE (reference sequence). The CDR3 DNA sequence: TGTGCCAGCAGCTTGGCCGCGAATGAGCAGTTCTTC. Protein product: CASSLAANEQFF.

The chain recombines TRBV12-2 with TRBJ2-2; the table's D call, TRBD1, was not checked against the DNA. TRBV12-2 is listed as a pseudogene. This CDR3 comprises 14 residues. The CDR3 DNA is TGTGCAAGTCGCAGGACAGGGGGAACCGGGGAGCTGTTTTTT. Translating it yields CASRRTGGTGELFF.

J is TRBJ2-1 and V is TRBV7-2, with D possibly TRBD1 on 5 matching bases. The CDR3 has 15 residues. Trimming cost V 5 bases and J 2 bases, with 13 bases left between them. Looked up from germline, CDR1 is SGHTA and CDR2 is FQGNSA. The CDR3 nucleotides read TGTGCCAGCAGCGAAGACAGAGCGACCTACAATGAGCAGTTCTTC. It encodes CASSEDRATYNEQFF. Filled out from reference TRBV7-2 and TRBJ2-1, the complete variable domain reads GAGVSQSPSNKVTEKGKDVELRCDPISGHTALYWYRQSLGQGLEFLIYFQGNSAPDKSGLPSDRFSAERTGGSVSTLTIQRTQQEDSAVYLCASSEDRATYNEQFFGPGTRLTVL.

V is TRBV30 and J is TRBJ2-6, with D possibly being TRBD2 (5 bases). The CDR3 has 14 amino acids. Trimming cost V 4 bases and J 2 bases, with 9 bases left between them. Germline V gene data show CDR1 as GTSNPN and CDR2 as SVGIG (reference sequence). The CDR3 is CAWIPGAGANVLTF. CDR3 DNA: TGTGCCTGGATCCCCGGGGCTGGGGCCAACGTCCTGACTTTC.

Turning to this clone: Sequence at one end of the junction differs from germline and may be a read error. The rearrangement links TRBV10-3 to TRBJ2-1; D call uncertain. The germline V gene has CDR1 ENHRY and CDR2 SYGVKD. CDR3 length equals 12 residues. The CDR3 DNA reads as TGTGCCATCCGTGATGGAGTGACTGAGCAGTTCTTC. Its protein product is CAIRDGVTEQFF.

The genes are TRBV11-2 and TRBJ2-1; D might be TRBD2 (6 bases). This CDR3 comprises 15 residues. Germline CDR1 and CDR2: SGHAT and FQNNGV. Trimming pared 5 bases from V and 7 bases from J, leaving 18 bases between. CDR3 coding DNA: TGTGCCAGCAGCCTCCTTTCTGGCGGGACGAATGAGCAGTTCTTC. It specifies CASSLLSGGTNEQFF. The variable domain in full, with the rest retrieved from reference TRBV11-2 and TRBJ2-1, is EAGVAQSPRYKIIEKRQSVAFWCNPISGHATLYWYQQILGQGPKLLIQFQNNGVVDDSQLPKDRFSAERLKGVDSTLKIQPAKLEDSAVYLCASSLLSGGTNEQFFGPGTRLTVL.

The V call is TRBV6-4, the J call TRBJ1-2; TRBD1 agrees at 7 bases. The CDR3 has 16 residues. Looked up from germline, CDR1 is MRHNA and CDR2 is SNTAGT. V lost 6 bases and J lost 4; bases outside the gene matches: 14. CDR3 nucleotides: TGTGCCAGCAGCCCCGGGACAGTGGGGCGCGGCTATGGCTACACCTTC. Residues: CASSPGTVGRGYGYTF.

The chain recombines TRBV27 with TRBJ2-3; D gene unclear. The V and J ends lost 2 bases and 3 bases respectively, with 12 bases between them. CDR1 MNHEY and CDR2 SMNVEV come from the germline V gene (reference sequence). CDR3 size: 15 residues. Here the CDR3 reads CASSLAGRLTDTQYF. DNA of the CDR3: TGTGCCAGCAGTTTAGCAGGTCGTTTGACAGATACGCAGTATTTT.

This rearrangement joins TRBV6-5 to TRBJ1-2, with D maybe TRBD1 (6 bases). CDR1 is MNHEY and CDR2 is SVGAGI in the germline V gene. V was pared by 4 bases and J by 4 bases, with 10 bases between. The CDR3 runs to 13 residues. Written as DNA, the CDR3 is TGTGCCAGCAGTTCTACAGGGATCTATGGCTACACCTTC. Translation gives CASSSTGIYGYTF.

V and J are TRBV2 and TRBJ2-2, with D possibly matching TRBD1 (5 bases). Trimming left V 6 bases short and J 6 bases short, with 14 bases between. The CDR3 spans 14 residues. CDR1 and CDR2 (germline): SNHLY, FYNNEI. The CDR3 here is CASRYQGRPGELFF. CDR3 in DNA: TGTGCCAGCAGGTATCAGGGCCGGCCCGGGGAGCTGTTTTTT.

As regards this clone: The junction does not match germline at one end; this may be a read error. The gene calls are TRBV6-7 and TRBJ2-2, with 9 bases aligning to TRBD1. TRBV6-7 is flagged as an ORF with uncertain function. This CDR3 spans 16 amino acids. This CDR3 is CASSCRGQGNSGELFF. The CDR3 region has the DNA TGTGCCAGCAGCTGCCGTGGACAGGGGAACTCCGGGGAGCTGTTTTTT.

The rearrangement joins TRBV4-3 to TRBJ1-3; D unclear. Germline lookup yields CDR1 LGHNA and CDR2 YSLEER. Deletions cut 0 bases from V and 4 bases from J, with 7 bases between. The CDR3 is 14 residues long. The CDR3 loop is CASSQDLVGNTIYF. The CDR3 DNA reads TGCGCCAGCAGCCAAGATCTCGTAGGAAACACCATATATTTT.